Reported below is one T cell receptor (beta chain). Its cognate antigen has yet to be identified. Nothing much larger sits one base from this clone, and base qualities are not available. The CDR3 numbers 15 residues from cysteine through phenylalanine. Kept here is only the CDR3 DNA, which spans 45 bases and is read in frame from base 1. CDR1 and CDR2 are read off the germline V gene as SGHDT and YYEEEE. V and J are trimmed by 5 bases and 1 base, and the gene matches miss 5 bases of the junction. This entry comes from a study of blood T cell repertoires in COVID-19 (dated by TCRdb to the early 2020s). Broadly, across the study: Samples covering the acute and convalescent phases of COVID-19 were provided by collaborators in the United States, Italy and Spain. The prospective study material was composed of cDNA or gDNA derived from T cells, B-cell-depleted T cells, or PBMCs. Deeply sampled blood TCRbeta repertoires from subjects exposed to, actively infected with, or recovered from COVID-19 were included in the dataset. A freely available public database, intended as a resource for researchers studying the immune response to SARS-CoV-2, is where the repertoires were released. The samples were drawn from the first 160 participants of the ongoing ImmuneRACE study and from about 1,200 subjects provided by 6 global collaborators. Nearly every sample came with metadata listing a de-identified subject ID, COVID-19 status, age in years and sex. Where available, HLA class I and class II types were obtained from metadata supplied by the sample provider rather than from assay-based typing. Here is what the overall study found, with its caveats: The quantity of clinical and demographic metadata differed by source and by participant and was supplied without curation.

The collaborating institutions used their own protocols to collect whole blood in K2EDTA tubes. For TCRbeta analysis, collaborators shipped samples as frozen whole blood, isolated PBMCs, or DNA extracted from either of those sample types. TCRbeta CDR3 regions were amplified from genomic DNA using the immunoSEQ Assay, a bias-controlled multiplex PCR. On the study's bioinformatics: The number of nucleated cells in each sample was estimated from the amplification of reference gene primers within the assay. To quantify the absolute abundance of each unique TCRbeta CDR3 rearrangement, sequence reads were collapsed and filtered. Productive Simpson clonality was computed per sample as the square root of Simpson's diversity index over productive rearrangements. TCRdb provides this immuneACCESS table in a form limited to in-frame rearrangements. Some clones are lacking; in checked studies, under half of them reflect an unresolved V gene, and why the rest are absent is not known. From that table come the V and J calls and clone size; the DNA was used to work out D and trimming. The sample table lists roughly 70,000 clones, about 84% of them with a count of one. The ten largest account for around 16% of the sample.

The specimen sequenced was peripheral blood. The TCR sequence derives from a human donor in a cohort sampled during active COVID-19. Here the chain combines TRBV5-6 and TRBJ1-5; 8 central nucleotides agree with TRBD1. CDR3 region: CASSRQGRSNQPQHF. The nucleotide sequence is given as TGTGCCAGCAGTCGACAGGGGAGGAGCAATCAGCCCCAGCATTTT.